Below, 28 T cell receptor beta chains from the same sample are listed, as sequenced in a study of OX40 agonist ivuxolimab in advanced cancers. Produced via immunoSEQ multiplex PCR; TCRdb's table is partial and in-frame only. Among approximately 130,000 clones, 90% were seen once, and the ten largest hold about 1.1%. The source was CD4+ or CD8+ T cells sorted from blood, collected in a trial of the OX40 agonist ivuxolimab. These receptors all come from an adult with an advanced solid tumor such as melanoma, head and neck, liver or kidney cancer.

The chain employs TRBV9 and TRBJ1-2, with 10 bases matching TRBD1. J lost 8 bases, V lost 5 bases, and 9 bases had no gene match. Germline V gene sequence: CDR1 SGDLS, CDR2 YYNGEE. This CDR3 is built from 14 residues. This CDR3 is CASSRQGASGGYTF. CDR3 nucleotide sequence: TGTGCCAGCAGTCGACAGGGGGCGTCTGGCGGCTACACCTTC.

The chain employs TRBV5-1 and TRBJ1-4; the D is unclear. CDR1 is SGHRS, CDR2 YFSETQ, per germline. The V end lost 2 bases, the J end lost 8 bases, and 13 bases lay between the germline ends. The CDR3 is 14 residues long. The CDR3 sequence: CASSFTAVEEKLFF. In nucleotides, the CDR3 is TGCGCCAGCAGCTTTACGGCAGTGGAGGAAAAACTGTTTTTT. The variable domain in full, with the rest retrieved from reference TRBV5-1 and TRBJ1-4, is KAGVTQTPRYLIKTRGQQVTLSCSPISGHRSVSWYQQTPGQGLQFLFEYFSETQRNKGNFPGRFSGRQFSNSRSEMNVSTLELGDSALYLCASSFTAVEEKLFFGSGTQLSVL.

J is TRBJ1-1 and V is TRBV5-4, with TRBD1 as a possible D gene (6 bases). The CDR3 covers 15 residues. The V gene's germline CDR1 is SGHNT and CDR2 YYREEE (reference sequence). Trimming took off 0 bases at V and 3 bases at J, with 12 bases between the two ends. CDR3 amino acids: CASSLARGKDTEAFF. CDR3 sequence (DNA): TGTGCCAGCAGCTTGGCCAGGGGAAAGGACACTGAAGCTTTCTTT.

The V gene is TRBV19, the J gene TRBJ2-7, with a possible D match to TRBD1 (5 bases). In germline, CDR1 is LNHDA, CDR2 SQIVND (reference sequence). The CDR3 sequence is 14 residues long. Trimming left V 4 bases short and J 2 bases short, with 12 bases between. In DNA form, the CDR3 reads TGTGCCAGTAGTACAAAATCAGGGACCTACGAGCAGTACTTC. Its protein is CASSTKSGTYEQYF.

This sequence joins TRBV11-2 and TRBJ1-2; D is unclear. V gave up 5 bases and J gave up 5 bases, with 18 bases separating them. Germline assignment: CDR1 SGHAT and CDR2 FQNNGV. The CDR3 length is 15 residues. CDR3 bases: TGTGCCAGCAGCCAAAATCAACGGAATTGGTATGGCTACACCTTC. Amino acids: CASSQNQRNWYGYTF.

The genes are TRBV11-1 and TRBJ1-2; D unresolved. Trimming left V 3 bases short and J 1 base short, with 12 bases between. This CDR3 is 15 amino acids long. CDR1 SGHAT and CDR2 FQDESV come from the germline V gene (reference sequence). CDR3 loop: CASSFSGVGNYGYTF. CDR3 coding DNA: TGTGCCAGCAGCTTCAGTGGGGTGGGTAACTATGGCTACACCTTC.

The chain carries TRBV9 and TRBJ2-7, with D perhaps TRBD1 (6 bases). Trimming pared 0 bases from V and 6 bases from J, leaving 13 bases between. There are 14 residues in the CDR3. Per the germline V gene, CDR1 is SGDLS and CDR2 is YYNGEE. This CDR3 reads CASSVGQGPIEQYF. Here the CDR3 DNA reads TGTGCCAGCAGCGTAGGGCAGGGGCCAATCGAGCAGTACTTC. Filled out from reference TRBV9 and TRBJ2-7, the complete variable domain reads DSGVTQTPKHLITATGQRVTLRCSPRSGDLSVYWYQQSLDQGLQFLIQYYNGEERAKGNILERFSAQQFPDLHSELNLSSLELGDSALYFCASSVGQGPIEQYFGPGTRLTVT.

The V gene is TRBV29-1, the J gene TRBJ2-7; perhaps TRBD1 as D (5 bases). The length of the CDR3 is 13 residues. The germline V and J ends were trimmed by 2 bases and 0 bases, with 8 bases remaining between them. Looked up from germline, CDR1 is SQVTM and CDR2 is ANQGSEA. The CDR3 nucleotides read TGCAGCGTTGAAATAGGGGTCTCCTACGAGCAGTACTTC. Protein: CSVEIGVSYEQYF.

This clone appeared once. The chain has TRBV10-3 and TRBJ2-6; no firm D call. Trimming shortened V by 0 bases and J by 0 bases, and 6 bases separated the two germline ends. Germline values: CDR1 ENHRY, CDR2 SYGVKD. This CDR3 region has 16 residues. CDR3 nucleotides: TGTGCCATCAGTGAGTCGCAGGACTCTGGGGCCAACGTCCTGACTTTC. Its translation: CAISESQDSGANVLTF.

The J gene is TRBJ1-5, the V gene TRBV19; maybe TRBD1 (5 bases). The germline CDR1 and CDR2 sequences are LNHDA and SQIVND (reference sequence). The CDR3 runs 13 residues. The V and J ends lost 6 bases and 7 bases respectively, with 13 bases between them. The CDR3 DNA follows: TGTGCCAGTAGGTACGGGGGAGGCCAGCCCCAGCATTTT. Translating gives CASRYGGGQPQHF.

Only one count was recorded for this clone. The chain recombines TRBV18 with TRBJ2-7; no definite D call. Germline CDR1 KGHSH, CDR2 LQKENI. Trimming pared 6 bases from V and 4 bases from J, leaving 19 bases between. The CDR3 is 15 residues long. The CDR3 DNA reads TGTGCCAGCTCCCTCGACACCGGAAGTCTTTACGAGCAGTACTTC. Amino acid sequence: CASSLDTGSLYEQYF.

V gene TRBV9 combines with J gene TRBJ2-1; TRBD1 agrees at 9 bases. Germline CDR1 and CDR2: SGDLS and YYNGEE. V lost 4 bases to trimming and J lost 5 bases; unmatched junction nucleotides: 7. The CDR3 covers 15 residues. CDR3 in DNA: TGTGCCAGCAGCAACCGGGACAGGGTCAACAATGAGCAGTTCTTC. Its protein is CASSNRDRVNNEQFF. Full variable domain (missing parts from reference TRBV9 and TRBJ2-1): DSGVTQTPKHLITATGQRVTLRCSPRSGDLSVYWYQQSLDQGLQFLIQYYNGEERAKGNILERFSAQQFPDLHSELNLSSLELGDSALYFCASSNRDRVNNEQFFGPGTRLTVL.

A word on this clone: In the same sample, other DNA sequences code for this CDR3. CDR3 DNA: TGTGCCAGCAGTCCCTGGACAGGGAATTCACCCCTCCACTTT. This encodes CASSPWTGNSPLHF. The chain links TRBV27 to TRBJ1-6; 8 bases agree with TRBD1. Trimming removed 5 bases from V and 7 bases from J; junction bases left unmatched: 4. The CDR3 covers 14 residues. Germline CDR1 and CDR2: MNHEY and SMNVEV (reference sequence).

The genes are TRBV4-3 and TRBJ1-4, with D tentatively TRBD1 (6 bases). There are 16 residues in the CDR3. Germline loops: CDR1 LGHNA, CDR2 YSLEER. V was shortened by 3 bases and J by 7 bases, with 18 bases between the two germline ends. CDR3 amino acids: CASSQGPQGGFEKLFF. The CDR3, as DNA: TGCGCCAGCAGCCAGGGCCCACAGGGCGGGTTTGAAAAACTGTTTTTT.

CDR3 bases: TGTGCCAGCAGGACGCAAACTAGCGGGCTCGAGCAGTACTTC. Translation gives CASRTQTSGLEQYF. The rearrangement uses TRBV6-5 and TRBJ2-7; 9 bases map to TRBD2. The CDR3 sequence is 14 residues long. V shed 6 bases and J 6 bases; nucleotides not matched to a gene: 9. Germline CDR1 reads MNHEY; CDR2 reads SVGAGI.

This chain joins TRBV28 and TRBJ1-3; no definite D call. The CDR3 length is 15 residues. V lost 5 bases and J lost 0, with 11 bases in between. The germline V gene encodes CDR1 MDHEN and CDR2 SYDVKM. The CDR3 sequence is CASSPRAPSGNTIYF. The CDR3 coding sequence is TGTGCCAGCAGTCCCCGGGCCCCCTCTGGAAACACCATATATTTT.

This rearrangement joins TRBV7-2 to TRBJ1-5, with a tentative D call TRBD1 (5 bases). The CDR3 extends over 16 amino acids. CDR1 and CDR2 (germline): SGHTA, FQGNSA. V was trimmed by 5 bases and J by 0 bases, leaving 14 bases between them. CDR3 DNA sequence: TGTGCCAGCAGCAAAGGGGCGGGATATAGCAATCAGCCCCAGCATTTT. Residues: CASSKGAGYSNQPQHF.

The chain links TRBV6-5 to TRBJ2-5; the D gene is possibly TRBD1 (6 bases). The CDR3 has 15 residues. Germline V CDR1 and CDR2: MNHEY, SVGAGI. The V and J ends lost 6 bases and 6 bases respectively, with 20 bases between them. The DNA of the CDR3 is TGTGCCAGCAGGGGCACGATGACAGGAATGAAGACCCAGTACTTC. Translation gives CASRGTMTGMKTQYF.

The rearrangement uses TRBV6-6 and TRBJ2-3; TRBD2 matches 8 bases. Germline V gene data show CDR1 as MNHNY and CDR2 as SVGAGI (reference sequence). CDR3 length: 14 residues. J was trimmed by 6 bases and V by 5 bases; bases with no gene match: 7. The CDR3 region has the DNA TGTGCCAGCAGTCTGCGGGGGGAAGGTGATACGCAGTATTTT. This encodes CASSLRGEGDTQYF.

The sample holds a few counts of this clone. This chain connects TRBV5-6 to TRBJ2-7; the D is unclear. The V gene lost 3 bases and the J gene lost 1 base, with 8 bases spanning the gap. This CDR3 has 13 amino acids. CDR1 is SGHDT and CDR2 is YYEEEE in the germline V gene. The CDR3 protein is CASSSDRSYEQYF. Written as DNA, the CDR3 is TGTGCCAGCAGCTCCGACCGATCCTACGAGCAGTACTTC.

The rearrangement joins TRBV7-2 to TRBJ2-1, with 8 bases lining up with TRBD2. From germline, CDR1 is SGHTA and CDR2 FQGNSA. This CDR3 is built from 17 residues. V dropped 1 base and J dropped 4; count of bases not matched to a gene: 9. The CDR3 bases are TGTGCCAGCAGCTTAGAGGGTCTAGCGGGCTCTTACAATGAGCAGTTCTTC. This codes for CASSLEGLAGSYNEQFF.

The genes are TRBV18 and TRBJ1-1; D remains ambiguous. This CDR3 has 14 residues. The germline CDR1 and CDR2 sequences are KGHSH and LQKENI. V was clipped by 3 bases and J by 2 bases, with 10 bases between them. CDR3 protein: CASSPTPSNTEAFF. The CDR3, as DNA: TGTGCCAGCTCACCGACCCCATCCAACACTGAAGCTTTCTTT.

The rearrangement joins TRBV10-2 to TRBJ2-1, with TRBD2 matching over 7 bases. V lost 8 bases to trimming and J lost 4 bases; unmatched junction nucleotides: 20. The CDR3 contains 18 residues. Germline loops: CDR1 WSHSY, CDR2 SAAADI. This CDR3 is CASGILFSGRLGYNEQFF. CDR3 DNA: TGCGCCAGCGGGATCCTATTTAGCGGGCGCTTGGGATACAATGAGCAGTTCTTC.

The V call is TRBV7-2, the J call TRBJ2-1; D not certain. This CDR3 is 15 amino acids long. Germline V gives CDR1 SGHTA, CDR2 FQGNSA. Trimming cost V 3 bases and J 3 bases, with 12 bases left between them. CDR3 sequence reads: CASSFLKDFYNEQFF. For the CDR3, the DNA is TGTGCCAGCAGCTTCCTAAAAGATTTCTACAATGAGCAGTTCTTC. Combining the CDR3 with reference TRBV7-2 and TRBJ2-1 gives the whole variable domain GAGVSQSPSNKVTEKGKDVELRCDPISGHTALYWYRQSLGQGLEFLIYFQGNSAPDKSGLPSDRFSAERTGGSVSTLTIQRTQQEDSAVYLCASSFLKDFYNEQFFGPGTRLTVL.

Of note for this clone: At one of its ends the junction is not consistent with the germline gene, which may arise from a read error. CDR3 sequence (DNA): TGCGCCAGCAGCTGGAACAGTGAAGCTTTCTTT. Its translation is CASSWNSEAFF. The chain couples TRBV5-1 to TRBJ1-1; no clear D. This CDR3 comprises 11 residues. The germline CDR1 and CDR2 sequences are SGHRS and YFSETQ.

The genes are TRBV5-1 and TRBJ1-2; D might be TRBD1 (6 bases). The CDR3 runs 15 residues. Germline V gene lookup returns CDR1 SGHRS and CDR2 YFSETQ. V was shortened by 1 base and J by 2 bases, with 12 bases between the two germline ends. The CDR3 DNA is TGCGCCAGCAGCTTGTCGTCAGGGGCCAACTATGGCTACACCTTC. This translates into CASSLSSGANYGYTF.

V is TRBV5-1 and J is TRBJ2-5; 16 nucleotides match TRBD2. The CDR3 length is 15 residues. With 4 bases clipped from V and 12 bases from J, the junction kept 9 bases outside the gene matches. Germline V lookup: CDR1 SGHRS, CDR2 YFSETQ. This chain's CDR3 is CASSVAGTSGRVEYF. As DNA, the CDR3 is TGCGCCAGCAGCGTGGCCGGGACTAGCGGGAGGGTCGAGTACTTC.

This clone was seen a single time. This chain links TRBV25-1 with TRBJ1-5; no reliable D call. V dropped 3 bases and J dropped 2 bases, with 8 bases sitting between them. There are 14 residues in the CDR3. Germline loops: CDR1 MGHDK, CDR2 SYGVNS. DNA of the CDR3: TGTGCCAGCAGTGATTGGAAGGGCAATCAGCCCCAGCATTTT. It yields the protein CASSDWKGNQPQHF.